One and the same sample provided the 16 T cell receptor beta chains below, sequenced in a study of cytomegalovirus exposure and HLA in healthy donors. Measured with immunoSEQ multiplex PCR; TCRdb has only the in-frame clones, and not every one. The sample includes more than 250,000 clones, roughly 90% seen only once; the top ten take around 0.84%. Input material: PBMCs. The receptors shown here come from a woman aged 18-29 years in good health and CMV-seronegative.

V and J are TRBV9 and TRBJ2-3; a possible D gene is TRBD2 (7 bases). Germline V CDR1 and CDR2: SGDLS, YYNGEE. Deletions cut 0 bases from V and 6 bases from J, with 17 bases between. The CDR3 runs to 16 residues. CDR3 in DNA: TGTGCCAGCAGCGTAGGGCCTAGCGGCCAGGGGGATACGCAGTATTTT. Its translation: CASSVGPSGQGDTQYF.

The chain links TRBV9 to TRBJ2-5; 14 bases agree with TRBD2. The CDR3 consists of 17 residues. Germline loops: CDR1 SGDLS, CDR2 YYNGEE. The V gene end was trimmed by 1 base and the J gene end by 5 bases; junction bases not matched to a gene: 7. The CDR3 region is CASSVLPGLAGVETQYF. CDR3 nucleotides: TGTGCCAGCAGCGTACTCCCGGGACTAGCGGGAGTTGAGACCCAGTACTTC.

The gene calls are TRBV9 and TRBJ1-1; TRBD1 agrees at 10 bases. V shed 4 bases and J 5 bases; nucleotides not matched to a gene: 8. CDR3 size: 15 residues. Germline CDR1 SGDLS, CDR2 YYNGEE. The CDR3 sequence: CASSPRTGGGTEAFF. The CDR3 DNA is TGTGCCAGCAGCCCCCGGACAGGGGGAGGGACTGAAGCTTTCTTT.

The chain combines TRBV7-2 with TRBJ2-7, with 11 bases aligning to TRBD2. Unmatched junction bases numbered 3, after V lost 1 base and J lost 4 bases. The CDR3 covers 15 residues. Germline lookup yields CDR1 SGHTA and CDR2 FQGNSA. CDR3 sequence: CASSLVASGRYEQYF. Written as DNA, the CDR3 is TGTGCCAGCAGCTTAGTGGCTAGCGGGAGGTACGAGCAGTACTTC.

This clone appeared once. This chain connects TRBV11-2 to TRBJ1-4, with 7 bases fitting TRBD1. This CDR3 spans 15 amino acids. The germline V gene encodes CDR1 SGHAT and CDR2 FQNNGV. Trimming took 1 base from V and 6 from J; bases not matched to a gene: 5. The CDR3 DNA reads TGTGCCAGCAGCTTAGTCGGGACAGAATATGAAAAACTGTTTTTT. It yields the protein CASSLVGTEYEKLFF.

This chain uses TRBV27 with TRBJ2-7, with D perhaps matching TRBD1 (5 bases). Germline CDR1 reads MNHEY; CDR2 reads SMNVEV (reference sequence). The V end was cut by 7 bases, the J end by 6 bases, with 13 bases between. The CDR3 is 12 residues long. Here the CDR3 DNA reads TGTGCCAGCAAGTTAGGGGCCGGCGAGCAGTACTTC. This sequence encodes CASKLGAGEQYF.

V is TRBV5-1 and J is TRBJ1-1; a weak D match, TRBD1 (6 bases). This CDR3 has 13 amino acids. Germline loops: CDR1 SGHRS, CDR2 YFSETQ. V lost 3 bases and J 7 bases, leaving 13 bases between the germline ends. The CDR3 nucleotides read TGCGCCAGCAGCTCTAGGGGGTTGGGTGAAGCTTTCTTT. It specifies CASSSRGLGEAFF.

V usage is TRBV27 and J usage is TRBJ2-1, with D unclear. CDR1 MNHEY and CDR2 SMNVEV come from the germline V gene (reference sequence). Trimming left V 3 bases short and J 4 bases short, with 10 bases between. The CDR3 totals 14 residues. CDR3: CASSFGLPYNEQFF. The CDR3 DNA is TGTGCCAGCAGTTTTGGGCTACCTTACAATGAGCAGTTCTTC.

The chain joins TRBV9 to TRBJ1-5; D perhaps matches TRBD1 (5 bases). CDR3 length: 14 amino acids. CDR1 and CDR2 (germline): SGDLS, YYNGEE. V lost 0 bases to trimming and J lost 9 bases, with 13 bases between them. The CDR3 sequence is CASSVGGGGGPQHF. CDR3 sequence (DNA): TGTGCCAGCAGCGTAGGTGGGGGGGGAGGGCCCCAGCATTTT.

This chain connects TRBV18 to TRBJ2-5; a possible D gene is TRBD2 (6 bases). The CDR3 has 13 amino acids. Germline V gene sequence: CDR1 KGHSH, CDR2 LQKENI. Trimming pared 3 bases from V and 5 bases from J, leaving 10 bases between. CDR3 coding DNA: TGTGCCAGCTCACCGTCGGGAGTGGAGACCCAGTACTTC. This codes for CASSPSGVETQYF. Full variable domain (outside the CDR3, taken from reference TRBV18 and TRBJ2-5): NAGVMQNPRHLVRRRGQEARLRCSPMKGHSHVYWYRQLPEEGLKFMVYLQKENIIDESGMPKERFSAEFPKEGPSILRIQQVVRGDSAAYFCASSPSGVETQYFGPGTRLLVL.

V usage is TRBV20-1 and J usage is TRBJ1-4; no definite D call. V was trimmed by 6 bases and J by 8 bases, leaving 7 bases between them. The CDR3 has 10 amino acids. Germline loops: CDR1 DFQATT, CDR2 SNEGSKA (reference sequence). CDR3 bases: TGCAGTGCGAAGAGAGAAAAACTGTTTTTT. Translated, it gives CSAKREKLFF.

CDR3 region: CASRGGQGYNEQFF. CDR3 DNA: TGTGCCAGCAGGGGGGGACAGGGGTACAATGAGCAGTTCTTC. The chain carries TRBV2 and TRBJ2-1; TRBD1 matches 10 bases. After removal of 6 bases from V and 4 bases from J, the junction contained 3 bases not matched to a gene. The CDR3 loop spans 14 amino acids. The germline V gene encodes CDR1 SNHLY and CDR2 FYNNEI.

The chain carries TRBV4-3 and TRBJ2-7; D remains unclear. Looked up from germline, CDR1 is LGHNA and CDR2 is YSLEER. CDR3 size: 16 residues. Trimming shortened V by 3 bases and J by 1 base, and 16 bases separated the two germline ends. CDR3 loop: CASSQHVDTESYEQYF. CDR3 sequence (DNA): TGCGCCAGCAGCCAGCACGTAGACACGGAATCCTACGAGCAGTACTTC.

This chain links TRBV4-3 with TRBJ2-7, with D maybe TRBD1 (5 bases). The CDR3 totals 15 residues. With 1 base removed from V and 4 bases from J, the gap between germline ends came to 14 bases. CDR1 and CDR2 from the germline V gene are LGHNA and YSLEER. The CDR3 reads CASSQGTLGAYEQYF. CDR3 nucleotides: TGCGCCAGCAGCCAAGGGACGTTAGGGGCGTACGAGCAGTACTTC.

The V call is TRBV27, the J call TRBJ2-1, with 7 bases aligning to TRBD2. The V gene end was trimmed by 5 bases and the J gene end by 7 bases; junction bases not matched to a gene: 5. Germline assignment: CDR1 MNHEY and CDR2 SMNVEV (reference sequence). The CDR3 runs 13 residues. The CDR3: CASSGGGVNEQFF. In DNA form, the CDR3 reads TGTGCCAGCAGTGGGGGGGGTGTGAATGAGCAGTTCTTC.

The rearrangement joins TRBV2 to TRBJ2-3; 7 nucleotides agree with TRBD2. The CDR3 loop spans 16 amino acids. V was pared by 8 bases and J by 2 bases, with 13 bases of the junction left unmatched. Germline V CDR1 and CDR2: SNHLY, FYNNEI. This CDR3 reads CASGVEGGPVTDTQYF. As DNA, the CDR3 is TGTGCCAGCGGGGTCGAGGGAGGGCCTGTCACAGATACGCAGTATTTT.